This TCR beta chain was sequenced during a study of cytomegalovirus exposure and HLA in healthy donors. On the study more broadly: Inside one of the first data releases sat about 85 million unique TCRs taken from HLA-typed donors.

V was shortened by 5 bases and J by 6 bases, with 8 bases between the two germline ends. The CDR3 runs 13 residues. CDR1 is LNHNV, CDR2 YYDKDF, per germline (reference sequence). Primers: 60 Vbeta forward and 13 Jbeta reverse. Sequenced by immunoSEQ multiplex PCR; TCRdb stores in-frame clones only, minus some. The data hold about 130,000 clones, with under 85% observed a single time. Sequencing was done on a sample of PBMCs. The chain carries TRBV15 and TRBJ1-6; D remains unclear. This clonotype was sampled from a woman aged 45 to 65 in good health and CMV-seropositive. The CDR3 region has the DNA TGTGCCACCAGCCACGGGTTTAATTCACCCCTCCACTTT. Protein: CATSHGFNSPLHF.